The 9 T cell receptor beta chains reported below all come from one sample, sequenced in a study of sequential checkpoint blockade in melanoma. Sequenced by immunoSEQ multiplex PCR; TCRdb stores in-frame clones only, minus some. Of more than 30,000 clones in the sample, 32% are singletons; the top ten hold 1.5% to 2%. The sample's treatment: randomized to nivolumab then ipilimumab (arm A) or the reverse (arm B). The input for sequencing was tumor tissue (inferred from file names), taken from a patient given nivolumab and ipilimumab in sequence. The receptor set was obtained from a human donor with melanoma.

This clone was counted a few times. The J gene is TRBJ2-6, the V gene TRBV30, with D tentatively TRBD1 or TRBD2 (8 bases each). The CDR3 loop spans 17 amino acids. Germline CDR1 reads GTSNPN; CDR2 reads SVGIG (reference sequence). Trimming left V 7 bases short and J 0 bases short, with 19 bases between. CDR3 sequence (DNA): TGTGCCTCGAGCGGGGGCGGACAGGGCTCTGGGGCCAACGTCCTGACTTTC. It encodes CASSGGGQGSGANVLTF.

This sequence joins TRBV14 and TRBJ2-5; 7 nucleotides match TRBD2. Germline CDR1 SGHDN, CDR2 FVKESK. V gave up 3 bases and J gave up 4 bases; unmatched junction bases: 14. The CDR3 has 17 residues. The CDR3 is CASSHLEGAGMGETQYF. DNA for the CDR3: TGTGCCAGCAGCCACCTCGAAGGAGCGGGGATGGGAGAGACCCAGTACTTC.

The J gene is TRBJ2-1, the V gene TRBV14; tentatively, D is TRBD2 (5 bases). Germline CDR1 reads SGHDN; CDR2 reads FVKESK. Between the trimmed V and J ends, which lost 0 bases and 7 bases, there was a span of 16 bases. This CDR3 spans 16 amino acids. CDR3 loop: CASSQDLRSGMNEQFF. As DNA, the CDR3 is TGTGCCAGCAGCCAAGATCTCAGGAGCGGTATGAATGAGCAGTTCTTC.

This clone came up once. The chain couples TRBV18 to TRBJ1-2; 9 bases fit TRBD1. Germline lookup yields CDR1 KGHSH and CDR2 LQKENI. Losses at the gene ends were 5 bases for V and 2 bases for J; bases not matched to a gene: 6. This CDR3 is built from 15 residues. DNA of the CDR3: TGTGCCAGCTCATCCGGGACAGGGAACAACTATGGCTACACCTTC. Translation gives CASSSGTGNNYGYTF.

V usage is TRBV18 and J usage is TRBJ2-5; 7 positions agree with TRBD1. CDR3 length: 15 residues. From germline, CDR1 is KGHSH and CDR2 LQKENI. Trimming took 0 bases from V and 1 from J; bases not matched to a gene: 2. CDR3: CASSPPGQPQETQYF. The DNA of the CDR3 is TGTGCCAGCTCACCACCGGGACAGCCCCAAGAGACCCAGTACTTC.

The V gene is TRBV25-1, the J gene TRBJ2-2; D possibly corresponds to TRBD1 (6 bases). Germline CDR1 and CDR2: MGHDK and SYGVNS. Trimming took 4 bases from V and 6 from J, leaving 12 bases between them. This CDR3 region has 14 residues. The CDR3 sequence is CASSVGAQAGELFF. As DNA, the CDR3 is TGTGCCAGCAGTGTGGGGGCTCAGGCCGGGGAGCTGTTTTTT. Using reference TRBV25-1 and TRBJ2-2 for the parts outside the CDR3, the full variable domain is EADIYQTPRYLVIGTGKKITLECSQTMGHDKMYWYQQDPGMELHLIHYSYGVNSTEKGDLSSESTVSRIRTEHFPLTLESARPSHTSQYLCASSVGAQAGELFFGEGSRLTVL.

This chain links TRBV19 with TRBJ2-2; D ambiguous. Germline-derived CDR1 and CDR2 are LNHDA and SQIVND (reference sequence). Trimming left V 2 bases short and J 6 bases short, with 7 bases between. The CDR3 has 13 amino acids. CDR3: CASSINNPGELFF. In DNA, the CDR3 is TGTGCCAGTAGTATAAACAACCCCGGGGAGCTGTTTTTT.

V gene TRBV28 combines with J gene TRBJ1-3; no clear D. The V end lost 4 bases, the J end lost 6 bases, and 13 bases lay between the germline ends. CDR1 and CDR2 from the germline V gene are MDHEN and SYDVKM. This CDR3 region has 14 residues. The CDR3 spells CASSSGPFENTIYF. In DNA form, the CDR3 reads TGTGCCAGCAGTTCGGGCCCTTTTGAAAACACCATATATTTT.

This clone was counted once. CDR3 sequence: CASSPQGPHVTDTQYF. CDR3 sequence (DNA): TGTGCCAGCTCACCCCAGGGACCGCACGTCACAGATACGCAGTATTTT. V and J are TRBV18 and TRBJ2-3; the D call may be TRBD1 or TRBD2 (5 bases each). Germline V gene lookup returns CDR1 KGHSH and CDR2 LQKENI. Trimming removed 3 bases from V and 2 bases from J, with 15 bases in between. This CDR3 has 16 amino acids.